This is a list of T cell receptor beta chains from one sample in a study of blood T cell repertoires in COVID-19. The method was immunoSEQ multiplex PCR; TCRdb's version includes in-frame clones alone and lacks a portion of them. This sample has 150,000 or so clones, with 88% found just once. The source material was peripheral blood. The origin of the receptors is a man in his sixties with acute or convalescent COVID-19. Both conserved end residues are part of each CDR3.

cdr3_length: 15
j_call: TRBJ2-1
v_call: TRBV11-1
cdr3_aa: CASSLPGSSYNEQFF

cdr3_length: 13
j_call: TRBJ1-2
v_call: TRBV12-3/TRBV12-4
cdr3_aa: CASSLRQNYGYTF

cdr3_length: 13
j_call: TRBJ2-7
v_call: TRBV7-8
cdr3_aa: CASSLGPEGEQYF

cdr3_length: 17
j_call: TRBJ2-5
v_call: TRBV24-1
cdr3_aa: CATSDLGRGEFQETQYF

cdr3_length: 13
j_call: TRBJ2-1
v_call: TRBV7-9
cdr3_aa: CASSPDRRNEQFF

cdr3_length: 14
j_call: TRBJ1-5
v_call: TRBV30
cdr3_aa: CAWSVQAVNQPQHF

cdr3_length: 14
j_call: TRBJ1-6
v_call: TRBV27
cdr3_aa: CASSRQRFGSPLHF

cdr3_length: 14
j_call: TRBJ2-3
v_call: TRBV9
cdr3_aa: CASSDSGGGDTQYF

cdr3_length: 14
j_call: TRBJ2-6
v_call: TRBV14
cdr3_aa: CASSPYSGANVLTF

cdr3_length: 14
j_call: TRBJ1-1
v_call: TRBV19
cdr3_aa: CASSVTGQNTEAFF

cdr3_length: 17
j_call: TRBJ2-3
v_call: TRBV7-8
cdr3_aa: CASSLGLAGGGSDTQYF

cdr3_length: 14
j_call: TRBJ1-2
v_call: TRBV2
cdr3_aa: CASSERTANYGYTF

cdr3_length: 14
j_call: TRBJ2-2
v_call: TRBV28
cdr3_aa: CASSHDRPTGELFF

cdr3_length: 15
j_call: TRBJ1-5
v_call: TRBV18
cdr3_aa: CASSPTFGGDQPQHF

cdr3_length: 19
j_call: TRBJ1-4
v_call: TRBV7-3
cdr3_aa: CASSRSRDRGVSPNEKLFF

cdr3_length: 14
j_call: TRBJ1-2
v_call: TRBV5-4
cdr3_aa: CASSFNRQGLGYTF

cdr3_length: 17
j_call: TRBJ2-6
v_call: TRBV28
cdr3_aa: CASSGGTGVSGANVLTF

cdr3_length: 11
j_call: TRBJ2-2
v_call: TRBV20-1
cdr3_aa: CSASFNGELFF

cdr3_length: 15
j_call: TRBJ1-6
v_call: TRBV2
cdr3_aa: CASSPQGVDNSPLHF

cdr3_length: 15
j_call: TRBJ1-2
v_call: TRBV7-2
cdr3_aa: CASSYYRGSNYGYTF

cdr3_length: 15
j_call: TRBJ2-2
v_call: TRBV6-6
cdr3_aa: CASSYGRGDTGELFF

cdr3_length: 13
j_call: TRBJ2-5
v_call: TRBV19
cdr3_aa: CASSKGLGETQYF

cdr3_length: 15
j_call: TRBJ2-7
v_call: TRBV2
cdr3_aa: CASSLRGGTPHEQYF

cdr3_length: 15
j_call: TRBJ1-6
v_call: TRBV5-5
cdr3_aa: CASSLRDRENSPLHF

cdr3_length: 14
j_call: TRBJ2-1
v_call: TRBV5-4
cdr3_aa: CASSGRVRDNEQFF

cdr3_length: 15
j_call: TRBJ2-3
v_call: TRBV5-1
cdr3_aa: CASSSRTSGPDTQYF

cdr3_length: 15
j_call: TRBJ1-3
v_call: TRBV6-2/TRBV6-3
cdr3_aa: CASSLQGTSGNTIYF

cdr3_length: 13
j_call: TRBJ1-2
v_call: TRBV27
cdr3_aa: CASTPGGRYGYTF

cdr3_length: 16
j_call: TRBJ1-1
v_call: TRBV6-5
cdr3_aa: CASSYSGGAKLAEAFF

cdr3_length: 16
j_call: TRBJ1-6
v_call: TRBV10-3
cdr3_aa: CAISPAGTGFGSPLHF

cdr3_length: 22
j_call: TRBJ2-5
v_call: TRBV23-1
cdr3_aa: CASSQSRLAGRGETIYQETQYF

cdr3_length: 13
j_call: TRBJ2-1
v_call: TRBV24-1
cdr3_aa: CATSGLSVNEQFF

cdr3_length: 13
j_call: TRBJ1-1
v_call: TRBV4-1
cdr3_aa: CASSQDRGREAFF

cdr3_length: 16
j_call: TRBJ2-5
v_call: TRBV5-1
cdr3_aa: CASSLEGGLAGETQYF

cdr3_length: 15
j_call: TRBJ1-1
v_call: TRBV19
cdr3_aa: CASSAGTGGETEAFF

cdr3_length: 12
j_call: TRBJ2-7
v_call: TRBV24-1
cdr3_aa: CATSGQGDEQYF

cdr3_length: 17
j_call: TRBJ2-1
v_call: TRBV7-9
cdr3_aa: CASSSPSGRGGFGEQFF

cdr3_length: 15
j_call: TRBJ2-5
v_call: TRBV6-5
cdr3_aa: CASTPSPTSQETQYF

cdr3_length: 13
j_call: TRBJ1-4
v_call: TRBV30
cdr3_aa: CAWTGQANEKLFF

cdr3_length: 16
j_call: TRBJ1-3
v_call: TRBV11-2
cdr3_aa: CASSLAGQGRGNTIYF

cdr3_length: 17
j_call: TRBJ2-5
v_call: TRBV11-3
cdr3_aa: CASSLVVGQGIGETQYF

cdr3_length: 15
j_call: TRBJ2-1
v_call: TRBV11-3
cdr3_aa: CASSLTLSSYNEQFF

cdr3_length: 13
j_call: TRBJ1-5
v_call: TRBV19
cdr3_aa: CASSIDRDQPQHF

cdr3_length: 13
j_call: TRBJ1-2
v_call: TRBV29-1
cdr3_aa: CSVGGQVNLGYTF

cdr3_length: 17
j_call: TRBJ1-6
v_call: TRBV19
cdr3_aa: CASSATEGSLLNSPLHF

cdr3_length: 17
j_call: TRBJ1-5
v_call: TRBV5-8
cdr3_aa: CASPPPGRDYSNQPQHF

cdr3_length: 16
j_call: TRBJ2-1
v_call: TRBV6-1
cdr3_aa: CASSELAGAPYNEQFF

cdr3_length: 16
j_call: TRBJ1-1
v_call: TRBV5-1
cdr3_aa: CASSLGGAGSYTEAFF

cdr3_length: 13
j_call: TRBJ2-3
v_call: TRBV9
cdr3_aa: CASSVGSTDTQYF

cdr3_length: 13
j_call: TRBJ2-2
v_call: TRBV20-1
cdr3_aa: CSASVTNTGELFF

cdr3_length: 15
j_call: TRBJ2-7
v_call: TRBV11-2
cdr3_aa: CASSLILATGYEQYF

cdr3_length: 15
j_call: TRBJ1-5
v_call: TRBV11-2
cdr3_aa: CASSGGTGDNQPQHF

cdr3_length: 13
j_call: TRBJ2-4
v_call: TRBV7-3
cdr3_aa: CASSASVTEKLYF

cdr3_length: 17
j_call: TRBJ2-1
v_call: TRBV9
cdr3_aa: CASGMVLGTSSYNEQFF

cdr3_length: 15
j_call: TRBJ1-1
v_call: TRBV6-6
cdr3_aa: CASRDGGGGGTEAFF

cdr3_length: 15
j_call: TRBJ1-2
v_call: TRBV5-1
cdr3_aa: CASSSGRDRVYGYTF

cdr3_length: 14
j_call: TRBJ1-6
v_call: TRBV5-6
cdr3_aa: CASSSSWRNSPLHF

cdr3_length: 15
j_call: TRBJ1-5
v_call: TRBV6-5
cdr3_aa: CASRLDRGKNQPQHF

cdr3_length: 16
j_call: TRBJ1-1
v_call: TRBV18
cdr3_aa: CASSLTQGPQNTEAFF

cdr3_length: 17
j_call: TRBJ1-2
v_call: TRBV30
cdr3_aa: CAWSLRIGQGGEWGYTF